This entry features one TCR beta chain sequence. These data come from a study of monozygotic twins with inflammatory bowel disease. The CDR3 length is 16 residues. The V gene's germline CDR1 is MNHNS and CDR2 SASEGT. One entry per CDR3 protein, without DNA, is what TCRdb gives after re-calling the 5' RACE reads. The listing contains about 300,000 distinct CDR3 sequences. This receptor was identified in a human donor with ulcerative colitis or Crohn's disease, or a healthy co-twin of an affected twin (not recorded which). V gene TRBV6-1 combines with J gene TRBJ2-7; TCRdb designates TRBD2, a call that cannot be tested without DNA. Sequencing used blood. CDR3 sequence reads: CASSDGLAGTFYEQYF.